This T cell receptor (beta chain) came from a study of T cell repertoires in aging, cancer and after chemotherapy. Study background: Clear clonal overlap appeared across healthy donor samples taken over several months to years. Overall study results and limits: Median generation probability rose over the chemotherapy interval in each cancer cohort, suggesting rebound thymic output. No conclusions about immunological memory after chemotherapy can be drawn from the repertoire data.

Rearranged V-D-J TRB sequences were amplified with a mixed TRB-A/B primer pool. One entry per CDR3 protein results from TCRdb running MiXCR on the multiplex PCR reads. The data hold around 12,000 distinct CDR3 sequences, with about 24% observed a single time. Trimming removed 6 bases from V and 8 bases from J, with 16 bases in between. Germline V gives CDR1 DFQATT, CDR2 SNEGSKA (reference sequence). The CDR3 covers 13 residues. Peripheral blood genomic DNA, not sorted cells or RNA, was the template. A word on this clonotype: Its antigen is undetermined.

This chain connects TRBV20-1 to TRBJ1-4; possible D gene TRBD1, 5 bases. The sequence was collected from a human donor in good health. The sequenced sample was blood. The CDR3 protein is CSAKGRGGEKLFF. The CDR3 nucleotides read TGCAGTGCCAAGGGACGGGGCGGAGAAAAACTGTTTTTT.